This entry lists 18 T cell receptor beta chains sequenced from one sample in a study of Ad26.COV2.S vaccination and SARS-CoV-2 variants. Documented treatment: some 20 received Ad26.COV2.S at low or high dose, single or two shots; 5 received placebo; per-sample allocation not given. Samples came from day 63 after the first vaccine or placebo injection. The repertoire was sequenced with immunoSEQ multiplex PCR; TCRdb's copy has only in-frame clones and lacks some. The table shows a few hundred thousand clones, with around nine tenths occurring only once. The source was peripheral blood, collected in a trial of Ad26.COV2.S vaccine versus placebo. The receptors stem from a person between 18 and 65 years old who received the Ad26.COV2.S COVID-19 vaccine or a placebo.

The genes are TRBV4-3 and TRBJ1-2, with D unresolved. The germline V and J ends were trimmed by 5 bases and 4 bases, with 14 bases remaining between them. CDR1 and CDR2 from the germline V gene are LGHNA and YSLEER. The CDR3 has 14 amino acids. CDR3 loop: CASSRATRGYGYTF. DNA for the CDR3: TGCGCCAGCAGCAGAGCCACGCGGGGCTATGGCTACACCTTC.

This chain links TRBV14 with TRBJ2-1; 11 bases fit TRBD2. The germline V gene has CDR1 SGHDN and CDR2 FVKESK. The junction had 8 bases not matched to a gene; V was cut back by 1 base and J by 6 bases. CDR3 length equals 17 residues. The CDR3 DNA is TGTGCCAGCAGCCAAGTAAAGGGACTAGCGGATACCAATGAGCAGTTCTTC. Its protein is CASSQVKGLADTNEQFF.

The CDR3 sequence: CASSPLAGNRNQQFF. The DNA of the CDR3 is TGCGCCAGCAGCCCACTAGCGGGGAATCGGAATCAGCAGTTCTTC. V gene TRBV5-1 combines with J gene TRBJ2-1; 10 bases align to TRBD2. Germline V CDR1 and CDR2: SGHRS, YFSETQ. The V gene end was trimmed by 4 bases and the J gene end by 11 bases; junction bases not matched to a gene: 12. The CDR3 is 15 amino acids.

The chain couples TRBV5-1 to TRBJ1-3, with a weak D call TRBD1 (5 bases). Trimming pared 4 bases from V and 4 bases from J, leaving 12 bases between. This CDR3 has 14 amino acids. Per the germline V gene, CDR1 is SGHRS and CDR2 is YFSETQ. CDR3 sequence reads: CASSAGGAGNTIYF. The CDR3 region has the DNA TGCGCCAGCAGCGCGGGGGGTGCCGGAAACACCATATATTTT.

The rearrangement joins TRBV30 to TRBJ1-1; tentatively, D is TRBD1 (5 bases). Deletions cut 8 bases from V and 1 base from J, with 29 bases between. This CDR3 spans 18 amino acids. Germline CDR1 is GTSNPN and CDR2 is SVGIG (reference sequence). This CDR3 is CATTGSLFPSVANTEAFF. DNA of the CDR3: TGTGCCACCACAGGTTCTCTGTTCCCCTCGGTGGCGAACACTGAAGCTTTCTTT.

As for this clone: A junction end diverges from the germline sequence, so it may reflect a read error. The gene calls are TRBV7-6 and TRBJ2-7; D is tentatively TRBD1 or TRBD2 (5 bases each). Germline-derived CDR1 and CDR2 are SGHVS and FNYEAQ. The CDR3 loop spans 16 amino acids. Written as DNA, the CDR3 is TGTGCCAGCAGCTTGGAACAGGCGCCGGGGTCCTTCGAGCAGTACTTC. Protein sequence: CASSLEQAPGSFEQYF. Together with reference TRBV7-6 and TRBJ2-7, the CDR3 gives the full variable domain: GAGVSQSPRYKVTKRGQDVALRCDPISGHVSLYWYRQALGQGPEFLTYFNYEAQQDKSGLPNDRFSAERPEGSISTLTIQRTEQRDSAMYRCASSLEQAPGSFEQYFGPGTRLTVT.

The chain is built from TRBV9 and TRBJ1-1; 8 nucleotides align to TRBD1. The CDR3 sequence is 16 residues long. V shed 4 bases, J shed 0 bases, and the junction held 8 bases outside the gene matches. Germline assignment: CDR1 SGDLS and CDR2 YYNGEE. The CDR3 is CASSSRTGSMNTEAFF. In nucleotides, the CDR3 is TGTGCCAGCAGCTCAAGGACAGGGAGTATGAACACTGAAGCTTTCTTT.

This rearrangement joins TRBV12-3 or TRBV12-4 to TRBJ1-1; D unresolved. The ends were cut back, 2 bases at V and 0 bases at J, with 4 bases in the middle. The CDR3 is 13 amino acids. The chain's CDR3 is CASSLLMNTEAFF. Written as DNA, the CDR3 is TGTGCCAGCAGTTTACTGATGAACACTGAAGCTTTCTTT.

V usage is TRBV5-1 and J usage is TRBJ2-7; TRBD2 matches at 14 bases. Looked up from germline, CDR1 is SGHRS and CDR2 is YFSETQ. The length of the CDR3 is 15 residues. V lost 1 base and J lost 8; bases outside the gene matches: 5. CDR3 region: CASSLPGTSGSQQYF. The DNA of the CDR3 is TGCGCCAGCAGCTTGCCCGGGACTAGCGGGAGCCAGCAGTACTTC.

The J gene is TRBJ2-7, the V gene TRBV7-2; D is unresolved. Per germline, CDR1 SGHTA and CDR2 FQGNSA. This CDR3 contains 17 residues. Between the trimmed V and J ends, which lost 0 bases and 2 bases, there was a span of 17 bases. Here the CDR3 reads CASSLAGYPVTAYEQYF. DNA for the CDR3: TGTGCCAGCAGCTTAGCGGGGTACCCAGTTACGGCCTACGAGCAGTACTTC.

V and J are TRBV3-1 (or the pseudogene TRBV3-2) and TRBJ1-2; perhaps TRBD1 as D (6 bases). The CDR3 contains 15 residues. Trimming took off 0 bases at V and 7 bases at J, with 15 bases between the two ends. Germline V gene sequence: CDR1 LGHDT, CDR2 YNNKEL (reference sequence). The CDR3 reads CASSQDRTEVGGYTF. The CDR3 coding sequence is TGTGCCAGCAGCCAAGACAGGACAGAGGTGGGTGGCTACACCTTC.

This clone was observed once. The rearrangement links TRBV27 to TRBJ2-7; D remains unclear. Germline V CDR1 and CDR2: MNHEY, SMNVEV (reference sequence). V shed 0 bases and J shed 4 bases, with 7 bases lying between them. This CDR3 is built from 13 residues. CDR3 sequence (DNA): TGTGCCAGCAGTTTATCCGAGTCTTACGAGCAGTACTTC. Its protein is CASSLSESYEQYF.

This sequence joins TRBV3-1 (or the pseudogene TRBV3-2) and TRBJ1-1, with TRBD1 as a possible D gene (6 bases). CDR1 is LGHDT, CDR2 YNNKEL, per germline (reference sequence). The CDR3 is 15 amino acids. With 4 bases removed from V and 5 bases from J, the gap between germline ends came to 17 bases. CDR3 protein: CASSPAGGGDTEAFF. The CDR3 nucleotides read TGTGCCAGCAGCCCCGCGGGAGGGGGGGATACTGAAGCTTTCTTT.

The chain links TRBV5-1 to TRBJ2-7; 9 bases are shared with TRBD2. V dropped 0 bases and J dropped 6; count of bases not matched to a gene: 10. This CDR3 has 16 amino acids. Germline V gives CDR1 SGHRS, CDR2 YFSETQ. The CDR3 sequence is CASSLEAAGGLVEQYF. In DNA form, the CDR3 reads TGCGCCAGCAGCTTGGAAGCTGCGGGAGGGCTCGTCGAGCAGTACTTC.

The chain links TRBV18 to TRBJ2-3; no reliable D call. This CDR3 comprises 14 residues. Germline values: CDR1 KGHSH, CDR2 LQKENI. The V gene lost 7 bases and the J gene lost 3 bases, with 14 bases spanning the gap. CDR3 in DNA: TGTGCCAGCTTCGAATTGGGCCTAACAGATACGCAGTATTTT. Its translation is CASFELGLTDTQYF.

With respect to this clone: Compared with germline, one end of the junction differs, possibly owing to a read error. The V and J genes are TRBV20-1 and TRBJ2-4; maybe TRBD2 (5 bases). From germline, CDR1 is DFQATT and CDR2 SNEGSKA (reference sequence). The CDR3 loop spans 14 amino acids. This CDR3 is CSASETTSKNIQYF. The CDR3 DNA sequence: TGCAGTGCTAGTGAGACTACCTCCAAGAACATTCAGTACTTC.

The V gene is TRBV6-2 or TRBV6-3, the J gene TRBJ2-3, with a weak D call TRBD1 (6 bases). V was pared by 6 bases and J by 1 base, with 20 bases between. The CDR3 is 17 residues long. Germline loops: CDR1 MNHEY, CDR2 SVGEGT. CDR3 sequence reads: CASSPGRDTTGTDTQYF. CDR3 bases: TGTGCCAGCAGCCCTGGAAGGGACACCACAGGCACAGATACGCAGTATTTT.

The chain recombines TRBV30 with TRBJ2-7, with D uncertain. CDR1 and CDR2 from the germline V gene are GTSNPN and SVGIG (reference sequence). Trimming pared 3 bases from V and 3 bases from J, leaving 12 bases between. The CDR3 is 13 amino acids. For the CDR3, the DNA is TGTGCCTGGAGCTTGGCAGGAAGCTACGAGCAGTACTTC. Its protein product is CAWSLAGSYEQYF. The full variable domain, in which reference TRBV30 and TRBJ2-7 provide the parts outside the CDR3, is SQTIHQWPATLVQPVGSPLSLECTVEGTSNPNLYWYRQAAGRGLQLLFYSVGIGQISSEVPQNLSASRPQDRQFILSSKKLLLSDSGFYLCAWSLAGSYEQYFGPGTRLTVT.